Shown below are 17 T cell receptor beta chains from a single sample sequenced in a study of CD8 T cells in ankylosing spondylitis. TCRdb reprocessed the 5' RACE reads via MiXCR and lists one record per CDR3 protein. There are about 260,000 distinct CDR3 sequences in the sample; approximately 24% occur only once, and around 0.58% lies in the top ten. Source material: blood, either unsorted or a sorted T cell fraction (not recorded which). The receptors shown here come from a male donor with ankylosing spondylitis or in good health (not recorded which).

The sample holds many counts of this clonotype. The V and J genes are TRBV12-3 or TRBV12-4 and TRBJ1-6; D uncertain. V lost 2 bases to trimming and J lost 7 bases, with 12 bases between them. The CDR3 is 15 residues long. CDR3 sequence: CASSLSAGWNSPLHF. The DNA of the CDR3 is TGTGCCAGCAGTTTATCGGCGGGGTGGAATTCACCCCTCCACTTT.

At least ten counts were recorded for this clonotype. The rearrangement links TRBV20-1 to TRBJ1-4, with no clear D. V was clipped by 6 bases and J by 2 bases, with 13 bases between them. The germline CDR1 and CDR2 sequences are DFQATT and SNEGSKA (reference sequence). This CDR3 spans 14 amino acids. CDR3 DNA sequence: TGCAGTGCCGTTTCGACGGAGACTAATGAAAAACTGTTTTTT. Protein sequence: CSAVSTETNEKLFF.

V usage is TRBV20-1 and J usage is TRBJ2-3; tentative D call: TRBD1 (6 bases). This CDR3 is built from 11 residues. Germline loops: CDR1 DFQATT, CDR2 SNEGSKA (reference sequence). The CDR3 sequence: CSGQYTDTQYF. The CDR3 DNA is TGCAGCGGACAGTACACAGATACGCAGTATTTT.

The chain uses TRBV10-3 and TRBJ2-3; 8 positions match TRBD1. V lost 6 bases to trimming and J lost 4 bases; unmatched junction nucleotides: 6. The CDR3 runs to 14 residues. From germline, CDR1 is ENHRY and CDR2 SYGVKD. The CDR3: CAIREQGASDTQYF. In DNA, the CDR3 is TGTGCCATCAGGGAGCAGGGGGCTTCAGATACGCAGTATTTT.

The V and J genes are TRBV11-2 and TRBJ1-5; D not resolved. Per the germline V gene, CDR1 is SGHAT and CDR2 is FQNNGV. Trimming removed 2 bases from V and 5 bases from J, with 7 bases in between. The CDR3 runs 13 residues. As DNA, the CDR3 is TGTGCCAGCAGCTTATTGGGCGATCAGCCCCAGCATTTT. The encoded protein is CASSLLGDQPQHF.

This clonotype was seen many times. This chain links TRBV6-2 or TRBV6-3 with TRBJ2-7; the match to TRBD1 covers 8 bases. Germline CDR1 reads MNHEY; CDR2 reads SVGEGT. CDR3 length equals 13 residues. V was clipped by 4 bases and J by 5 bases; unmatched bases: 4. CDR3 sequence reads: CASSLDRGHEQYF. The CDR3 nucleotides are TGTGCCAGCAGTTTAGACAGGGGACACGAGCAGTACTTC.

Here the CDR3 DNA reads TGTGCCAGCAGTCATATGAACAATGAGCAGTTCTTC. Translation gives CASSHMNNEQFF. V and J are TRBV12-3 or TRBV12-4 and TRBJ2-1; D is unclear. V lost 5 bases and J 5 bases, leaving 7 bases between the germline ends. The CDR3 loop spans 12 amino acids.

This clonotype was seen only a few times. This chain's CDR3 is CSARDQELGDGTGELFF. Written as DNA, the CDR3 is TGCAGTGCTAGAGATCAGGAACTGGGTGACGGCACCGGGGAGCTGTTTTTT. This chain uses TRBV20-1 with TRBJ2-2; no reliable D call. Per germline, CDR1 DFQATT and CDR2 SNEGSKA (reference sequence). The germline V and J ends were trimmed by 0 bases and 4 bases, with 18 bases remaining between them. The CDR3 has 17 amino acids.

There are many counts of this clonotype. The chain has TRBV27 and TRBJ1-1, with 8 bases identical to TRBD1. With 5 bases clipped from V and 4 bases from J, the junction kept 6 bases outside the gene matches. The CDR3 is 14 amino acids. Looked up from germline, CDR1 is MNHEY and CDR2 is SMNVEV (reference sequence). The CDR3 bases are TGTGCCAGCAGTCGACAGGGGCGGGCCACTGAAGCTTTCTTT. Translation gives CASSRQGRATEAFF.

This clonotype came up many times. The V call is TRBV29-1, the J call TRBJ2-6; D could derive from TRBD1 or TRBD2 (5 bases each). CDR3 length: 14 amino acids. CDR1 and CDR2 (germline): SQVTM, ANQGSEA. The V end lost 4 bases, the J end lost 2 bases, and 9 bases lay between the germline ends. The CDR3 protein is CSVVTGPGANVLTF. CDR3 DNA sequence: TGCAGCGTTGTCACGGGGCCTGGGGCCAACGTCCTGACTTTC.

The chain has TRBV20-1 and TRBJ2-2; no firm D call. Germline loops: CDR1 DFQATT, CDR2 SNEGSKA (reference sequence). The CDR3 covers 13 residues. V gave up 0 bases and J gave up 6 bases, with 8 bases separating them. CDR3 bases: TGCAGTGCTAGAGAAGGGCGAGCCGGGGAGCTGTTTTTT. It specifies CSAREGRAGELFF.

This clonotype was picked up many times. The rearrangement uses TRBV12-3 or TRBV12-4 and TRBJ1-2; 10 bases are a match to TRBD1. V lost 6 bases and J lost 7; bases outside the gene matches: 11. This CDR3 spans 15 amino acids. The CDR3 loop is CASSPLDRGQSGYTF. As DNA, the CDR3 is TGTGCCAGCAGCCCCCTTGACAGGGGGCAAAGTGGCTACACCTTC.

This clonotype was recorded at least ten times. The J gene is TRBJ2-3, the V gene TRBV5-1; either TRBD1 or TRBD2 may supply D (5 bases each). V gave up 2 bases and J gave up 2 bases, with 12 bases separating them. The CDR3 loop spans 15 amino acids. Germline V CDR1 and CDR2: SGHRS, YFSETQ. The CDR3 reads CASSFRGETTDTQYF. The CDR3 DNA reads TGCGCCAGCAGCTTTAGAGGGGAAACCACAGATACGCAGTATTTT.

This clonotype was observed at least ten times. This chain links TRBV12-3 or TRBV12-4 with TRBJ2-2; D is unclear. Deletions cut 3 bases from V and 4 bases from J, with 12 bases between. The CDR3 sequence is 15 residues long. In DNA form, the CDR3 reads TGTGCCAGCAGTTTGTTTTGGACCAGCACCGGGGAGCTGTTTTTT. Translated: CASSLFWTSTGELFF.

This clonotype was observed at least ten times. The chain employs TRBV7-3 and TRBJ2-5; 9 bases are a match to TRBD1. The junction had 6 bases not matched to a gene; V was cut back by 5 bases and J by 5 bases. Germline V gene sequence: CDR1 SGHTA, CDR2 FQGTGA. The CDR3 sequence is 14 residues long. The CDR3 region is CASSPGQGRETQYF. CDR3 DNA: TGTGCCAGCAGCCCGGGACAGGGCAGGGAGACCCAGTACTTC.

The table lists this clonotype with many counts. V gene TRBV20-1 combines with J gene TRBJ2-1; D might be TRBD2 (5 bases). Looked up from germline, CDR1 is DFQATT and CDR2 is SNEGSKA (reference sequence). V lost 1 base and J lost 0, with 13 bases in between. The CDR3 totals 16 residues. CDR3: CSARVASTSSYNEQFF. The CDR3 DNA reads TGCAGTGCTAGAGTCGCTAGCACGAGCTCCTACAATGAGCAGTTCTTC.

The rearrangement uses TRBV7-3 and TRBJ1-1, with TRBD1 matching over 8 bases. Germline lookup yields CDR1 SGHTA and CDR2 FQGTGA. The V gene end was trimmed by 7 bases and the J gene end by 5 bases; junction bases not matched to a gene: 18. The CDR3 is 17 residues long. The CDR3 DNA is TGTGCCAGCACCAGTAAAGACAGGGGCTACCGTTGTACTGAAGCTTTCTTT. It yields the protein CASTSKDRGYRCTEAFF.